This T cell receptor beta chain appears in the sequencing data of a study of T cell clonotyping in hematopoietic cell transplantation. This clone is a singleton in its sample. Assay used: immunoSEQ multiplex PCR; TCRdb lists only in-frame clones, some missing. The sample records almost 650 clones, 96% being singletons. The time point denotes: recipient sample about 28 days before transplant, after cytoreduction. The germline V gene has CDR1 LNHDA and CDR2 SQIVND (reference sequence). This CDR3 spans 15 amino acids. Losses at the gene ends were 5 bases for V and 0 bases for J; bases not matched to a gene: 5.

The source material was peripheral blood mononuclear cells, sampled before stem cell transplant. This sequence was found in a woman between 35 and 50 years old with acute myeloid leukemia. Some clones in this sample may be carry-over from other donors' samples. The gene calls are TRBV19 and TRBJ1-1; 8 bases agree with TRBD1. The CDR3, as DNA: TGTGCCAGTAGTTCGGACAGGGTATTGAACACTGAAGCTTTCTTT. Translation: CASSSDRVLNTEAFF.